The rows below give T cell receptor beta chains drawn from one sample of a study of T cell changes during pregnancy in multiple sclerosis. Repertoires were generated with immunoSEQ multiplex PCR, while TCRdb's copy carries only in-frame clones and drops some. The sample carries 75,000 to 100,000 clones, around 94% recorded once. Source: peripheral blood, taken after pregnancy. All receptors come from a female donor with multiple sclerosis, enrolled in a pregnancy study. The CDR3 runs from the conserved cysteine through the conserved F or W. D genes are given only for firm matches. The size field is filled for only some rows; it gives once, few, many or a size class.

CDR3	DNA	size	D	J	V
CASSPIQGTGELFF	TGTGCCAGTAGTCCAATCCAGGGAACCGGGGAGCTGTTTTTT	.	.	TRBJ2-2	TRBV19
CASTNPDRGGGYTF	TGTGCCAGCACTAACCCGGACAGGGGAGGCGGCTACACCTTC	.	TRBD1	TRBJ1-2	TRBV7-9
CASSTAGTTYSETQYF	TGTGCCAGCAGCACAGCTGGGACTACCTATTCGGAGACCCAGTACTTC	.	TRBD2	TRBJ2-5	TRBV13
CASSLASGTGVSTDTQYF	TGTGCCAGCAGCTTAGCCTCCGGGACAGGGGTCTCCACAGATACGCAGTATTTT	.	TRBD1	TRBJ2-3	TRBV7-6
CASSLSTGNSGNTIYF	TGTGCCAGCTCACTATCGACAGGGAACTCTGGAAACACCATATATTTT	.	TRBD1	TRBJ1-3	TRBV18
CSVFGTALEKLFF	TGCAGCGTTTTCGGGACAGCGCTTGAAAAACTGTTTTTT	.	TRBD1	TRBJ1-4	TRBV29-1
CASAGTSGQPQFF	TGTGCAAGTGCCGGGACTAGCGGACAACCCCAGTTCTTC	once	.	TRBJ2-1	TRBV12-2
CASSDRDSGETQYF	TGTGCCAGCAGCGACCGGGACTCGGGGGAGACCCAGTACTTC	.	.	TRBJ2-5	TRBV5-4
CASSQVMIGSNQPQHF	TGTGCCAGCAGCCAAGTTATGATCGGGAGCAATCAGCCCCAGCATTTT	.	.	TRBJ1-5	TRBV4-2
CASSAGTGGTEAFF	TGCGCCAGCAGCGCCGGGACAGGTGGCACTGAAGCTTTCTTT	.	TRBD1	TRBJ1-1	TRBV5-1
CASSLYKGQGSSYEQYF	TGTGCCAGCAGCTTGTATAAGGGACAGGGTAGTTCCTACGAGCAGTACTTC	.	TRBD1	TRBJ2-7	TRBV7-9
CASSLNGARETQYF	TGTGCCAGCAGCTTAAATGGGGCGCGGGAGACCCAGTACTTC	.	.	TRBJ2-5	TRBV7-2
CASSEGWSLYGYTF	TGTGCCAGCAGTGAAGGGTGGAGCCTCTATGGCTACACCTTC	.	.	TRBJ1-2	TRBV6-1
CASSFQGSTEAFF	TGTGCCAGCAGTTTCCAGGGTAGCACTGAAGCTTTCTTT	once	.	TRBJ1-1	TRBV6-6
CAISSQPRGTSGANVLTF	TGTGCCATCAGTTCCCAGCCTAGGGGGACCTCTGGGGCCAACGTCCTGACTTTC	.	.	TRBJ2-6	TRBV10-3
CASSDPRSKEGTQYF	TGTGCCAGCAGCGACCCCAGGAGTAAAGAGGGGACCCAGTACTTC	once	.	TRBJ2-5	TRBV11-3
CASSKTRQGTQETQYF	TGTGCCAGCAGTAAGACACGACAGGGCACCCAAGAGACCCAGTACTTC	.	TRBD1	TRBJ2-5	TRBV25-1
CASSYGHTQPQHF	TGTGCCAGCAGTTACGGGCACACTCAGCCCCAGCATTTT	.	.	TRBJ1-5	TRBV6-5
CASSRGLGTEAFF	TGTGCCAGCAGCCGAGGCCTGGGCACTGAAGCTTTCTTT	.	.	TRBJ1-1	TRBV11-3
CAVRVGENIQYF	TGTGCCGTCAGGGTTGGTGAAAACATTCAGTACTTC	.	.	TRBJ2-4	TRBV15
CASSPPGNTEAFF	TGTGCCAGCAGCCCCCCCGGGAACACTGAAGCTTTCTTT	.	.	TRBJ1-1	TRBV7-9
CASTFDSLNTEAFF	TGTGCCAGCACCTTTGACAGCCTGAACACTGAAGCTTTCTTT	once	.	TRBJ1-1	TRBV6-6
CASSYGTVLPGNTIYF	TGTGCCAGCAGTTACGGGACAGTATTGCCTGGAAACACCATATATTTT	once	TRBD1	TRBJ1-3	TRBV6-6
CASSVSTGGNQPQHF	TGTGCCAGCAGCGTGAGCACAGGGGGAAATCAGCCCCAGCATTTT	.	TRBD1	TRBJ1-5	TRBV9
CASKGRAGNTIYF	TGTGCCAGCAAGGGCAGGGCTGGAAACACCATATATTTT	few	.	TRBJ1-3	TRBV2
CASKRGPPVARPYEQYF	TGTGCCTCAAAAAGAGGTCCGCCTGTAGCTAGGCCCTACGAGCAGTACTTC	.	.	TRBJ2-7	TRBV7-8
CASSVEGGKLFF	TGTGCCAGCAGCGTAGAAGGGGGAAAACTGTTTTTT	.	.	TRBJ1-4	TRBV9
CASTITGGTEAFF	TGTGCCAGCACCATAACAGGGGGCACTGAAGCTTTCTTT	.	TRBD1	TRBJ1-1	TRBV7-9
CASSQEVRVEETQYF	TGCGCCAGCAGCCAAGAAGTCAGGGTGGAAGAGACCCAGTACTTC	.	.	TRBJ2-5	TRBV4-1
CASSYLKTGEPQHF	TGTGCCAGCAGTTATCTTAAGACCGGGGAGCCCCAGCATTTT	.	.	TRBJ1-5	TRBV16
CATSRDRWSMETQYF	TGTGCCACCAGCAGAGATCGGTGGTCCATGGAGACCCAGTACTTC	.	.	TRBJ2-5	TRBV15
CASSVARGRTNEKLFF	TGTGCCAGCAGCGTCGCCAGGGGAAGGACTAATGAAAAACTGTTTTTT	.	.	TRBJ1-4	TRBV7-8
CASSQGTGGAYNEQFF	TGCGCCAGCAGCCAAGGGACAGGGGGAGCATACAATGAGCAGTTCTTC	once	TRBD1	TRBJ2-1	TRBV4-3
CASSQDVWRGGYNEQFF	TGCGCCAGCAGCCAAGATGTCTGGCGGGGGGGCTACAATGAGCAGTTCTTC	few	TRBD2	TRBJ2-1	TRBV4-3
CASSLGGTGQFF	TGTGCCAGCAGCTTGGGCGGGACTGGGCAGTTCTTC	.	.	TRBJ2-1	TRBV7-9
CASSISRQGGYTF	TGTGCCAGCAGTATATCAAGACAGGGTGGCTACACCTTC	.	TRBD1	TRBJ1-2	TRBV6-1
CASSPVPRQKRYEQYF	TGTGCCAGCAGCCCAGTCCCCAGACAAAAACGCTACGAGCAGTACTTC	.	.	TRBJ2-7	TRBV7-2
CASSLRGGQGSDTQYF	TGTGCCAGCAGCTTGAGGGGGGGACAGGGGTCAGATACGCAGTATTTT	.	TRBD1	TRBJ2-3	TRBV5-6
CASSLTGLIGNNYGYTF	TGTGCCAGCAGCCTTACAGGGTTGATTGGTAACAACTATGGCTACACCTTC	.	.	TRBJ1-2	TRBV7-8
CASSRTGAAGQYF	TGTGCCAGCAGCCGGACAGGAGCAGCGGGGCAGTACTTC	once	.	TRBJ2-7	TRBV27
CASSAGQGSGTEAFF	TGTGCCAGCAGCGCCGGACAGGGGTCGGGCACTGAAGCTTTCTTT	once	TRBD1	TRBJ1-1	TRBV7-9
CASSIPGQGGLNEQFF	TGTGCCAGCAGCATCCCGGGACAGGGAGGTTTAAATGAGCAGTTCTTC	.	TRBD1	TRBJ2-1	TRBV28
CASSFQGAGGGNTIYF	TGTGCCAGCAGTTTTCAGGGGGCTGGAGGCGGAAACACCATATATTTT	.	TRBD1	TRBJ1-3	TRBV6-5
CASSPLKAGGKTDTQYF	TGTGCCAGCTCACCTTTAAAGGCGGGGGGGAAGACAGATACGCAGTATTTT	.	TRBD2	TRBJ2-3	TRBV18